The 8 T cell receptor beta chains reported below all come from one sample, sequenced in a study of T-cell reconstitution after alpha-beta-depleted transplantation in children. A library of TCRbeta sequences, prepared with unique molecular identifiers, was generated. Each CDR3 protein gets one entry after TCRdb re-called the PCR reads with MiXCR. This sample has fewer than 130,000 distinct CDR3 sequences, with under 13% found just once. The material was PBMCs from the stem cell graft donor, obtained from the stem cell graft. Source of these receptors: a human donor who donated a stem cell graft to a child with acute lymphoblastic leukemia.

This clonotype was found many times. The chain joins TRBV7-8 to TRBJ2-5; the D gene is possibly TRBD1 (5 bases). Germline V CDR1 and CDR2: SGHVS, FQNEAQ. CDR3 size: 15 residues. V lost 5 bases to trimming and J lost 1 base, with 14 bases between them. CDR3 DNA: TGTGCCAGCAGCGACATAGGGCAGGGCCAAGAGACCCAGTACTTC. Translation: CASSDIGQGQETQYF.

The table lists this clonotype with many counts. The chain is built from TRBV6-6 and TRBJ2-1, with 7 bases that match TRBD2. CDR1 and CDR2 from the germline V gene are MNHNY and SVGAGI (reference sequence). Germline trimming cut 8 bases from V and 4 bases from J; bases unmatched to any gene: 5. This CDR3 is 13 amino acids long. CDR3 in amino acids: CASLGRVYNEQFF. CDR3 nucleotide sequence: TGTGCCAGCTTGGGGAGGGTTTACAATGAGCAGTTCTTC.

This clonotype appeared many times. The CDR3, as DNA: TGTGCCAGCAGCTTCGGTAGCGGGAGGGCCCGAGATACGCAGTATTTT. It translates to CASSFGSGRARDTQYF. This sequence joins TRBV7-2 and TRBJ2-3; 11 bases fit TRBD2. CDR1 is SGHTA and CDR2 is FQGNSA in the germline V gene. CDR3 size: 16 residues. J gave up 5 bases and V 3 bases, and 7 bases lay outside the gene matches.

This chain links TRBV7-9 with TRBJ2-5; D perhaps matches TRBD1 (6 bases). Trimming pared 2 bases from V and 1 base from J, leaving 11 bases between. The CDR3 is 15 amino acids. The germline CDR1 and CDR2 sequences are SEHNR and FQNEAQ (reference sequence). The CDR3 spells CASSLLTGVQETQYF. The CDR3 coding sequence is TGTGCCAGCAGCTTATTGACAGGAGTCCAAGAGACCCAGTACTTC.

This clonotype was observed many times. The chain has TRBV12-3 or TRBV12-4 and TRBJ1-5, with TRBD1 identical over 8 bases. The trim removed 6 bases at V and 3 bases at J, leaving 1 base unmatched. The CDR3 contains 13 residues. The CDR3 DNA reads as TGTGCCAGCAGGGGACAGGACAATCAGCCCCAGCATTTT. This codes for CASRGQDNQPQHF.

This clonotype was counted at least ten times. The chain carries TRBV6-2 or TRBV6-3 and TRBJ2-7, with TRBD2 as a possible D gene (6 bases). Per germline, CDR1 MNHEY and CDR2 SVGEGT. The CDR3 runs to 15 residues. The V end lost 1 base, the J end lost 6 bases, and 16 bases lay between the germline ends. CDR3 residues: CASSYFGGGEREQYF. CDR3 nucleotides: TGTGCCAGCAGTTACTTTGGAGGAGGGGAGCGCGAGCAGTACTTC.

The table lists this clonotype with many counts. V gene TRBV12-3 or TRBV12-4 combines with J gene TRBJ1-2; tentatively, D is TRBD1 (5 bases). V lost 6 bases and J lost 8, with 25 bases in between. There are 16 residues in the CDR3. The CDR3 DNA reads as TGTGCCAGCAGCCCACGCTCCTCTCCGGGACTTCGGGGCTACACCTTC. Translating gives CASSPRSSPGLRGYTF.

This clonotype was detected many times. This chain links TRBV18 with TRBJ2-2, with D uncertain. CDR1 is KGHSH and CDR2 is LQKENI in the germline V gene. V lost 4 bases and J lost 5, with 11 bases in between. The CDR3 extends over 14 amino acids. CDR3 DNA: TGTGCCAGCTCACTTGCCACGGGTACCGGGGAGCTGTTTTTT. Amino acids: CASSLATGTGELFF.